The present TCR beta chain was sequenced within a study of beta chain features in type 1 diabetes. Study-wide points: All four CD4+ subsets from Type 1 diabetes patients carried moderately but significantly shorter TCRB CDR3s.

Details on this clone: No antigen is known for it.

The junction had 3 bases not matched to a gene; V was cut back by 3 bases and J by 8 bases. CDR3 length: 15 residues. CDR1 and CDR2 (germline): SGHAT, FQNNGV. Every isolated RNA sample was fully reverse transcribed, so sequencing captured expressed TCRB transcripts. TCRdb's copy holds only in-frame clones and misses some; the assay was immunoSEQ multiplex PCR. Of roughly 380,000 clones detected, around a fifth appear once; the ten largest clones hold approximately 0.046%. A sort by CD45RO/CCR7/CD25/CD127/CD95/CD27 yielded CD4+ naive, central memory, regulatory and stem cell-like memory cells. Material for sequencing was naive CD4+ T cells from blood. The chain is built from TRBV11-2 and TRBJ2-2; 13 bases line up with TRBD2. This TCR came from a woman aged 18-29 years in good health. CDR3 DNA sequence: TGTGCCAGCAGCTTCACTAGCGGGGGGGCAGGGGAGCTGTTTTTT. As protein: CASSFTSGGAGELFF. The full variable domain, with the rest looked up from reference TRBV11-2 and TRBJ2-2, is EAGVAQSPRYKIIEKRQSVAFWCNPISGHATLYWYQQILGQGPKLLIQFQNNGVVDDSQLPKDRFSAERLKGVDSTLKIQPAKLEDSAVYLCASSFTSGGAGELFFGEGSRLTVL.